Detailed here is one TCR beta chain. The sample comes from a study of cytomegalovirus exposure and HLA in healthy donors. About the research overall: The 110 or so validation repertoires used the same platform as the 650 to 750 first-cohort repertoires, a later analysis reported.

CDR3 length: 13 residues. Trimming stripped 3 bases from V and 4 bases from J, with 4 bases between. In germline, CDR1 is MNHEY, CDR2 SMNVEV (reference sequence). Only in-frame clones appear in the TCRdb table, and some are missing; sequencing was by immunoSEQ multiplex PCR. The repertoire holds roughly 95,000 clones, with 85% as singletons. This receptor was obtained from a man between 18 and 35 years old in good health and CMV-seropositive. Sequencing was carried out using PBMCs. J is TRBJ2-6 and V is TRBV27; no firm D call. CDR3 DNA: TGTGCCAGCAGTTTCTCCGGGGCCAACGTCCTGACTTTC. Translation: CASSFSGANVLTF.